This T cell receptor (beta chain) was identified in a study of blood T cell repertoires in COVID-19. Across the whole study: Samples taken during acute and convalescent COVID-19 were collected in the United States, Italy and Spain.

Libraries were prepared by immunoSEQ multiplex PCR; TCRdb keeps only in-frame clonotypes and omits some of them. The sample carries approximately 230,000 clones, 79% recorded once. There are 13 residues in the CDR3. V lost 1 base, J lost 7 bases, and 1 base stayed unmatched. CDR1 and CDR2 (germline): SGHVS, FNYEAQ. This TCR derives from a middle-aged woman with active or convalescent COVID-19. The V and J genes are TRBV7-6 and TRBJ2-1, with TRBD2 matching 7 bases. The sequencing input was peripheral blood. DNA for the CDR3: TGTGCCAGCAGCTTAGAACTAGCGAATGAGCAGTTCTTC. Translated: CASSLELANEQFF.